These T cell receptor beta chains were read from a single sample in a study of T cells in Graves' hyperthyroidism and ophthalmopathy. TCRdb re-analysed the multiplex PCR reads in MiXCR, keeping a single row per CDR3 protein. The data hold 350,000 or so distinct CDR3 sequences, with 15% to 20% observed a single time. Material for sequencing was blood. These receptor sequences come from a woman aged 45-65 years with Graves' hyperthyroidism. Both conserved end residues are part of each CDR3. A D gene is named only where the DNA matches it firmly. Where a row states a size, it is once, few, many or the class of an expanded clone; other rows omit it.

J: TRBJ2-2; V: TRBV6-1; D: -; size: -; DNA: TGTGCCAGCAGCGCGACAGGAGCGAACACCGGGGAGCTGTTTTTT; CDR3: CASSATGANTGELFF
J: TRBJ2-3; V: TRBV7-8; D: -; size: -; DNA: TGTGCCAGCAGCTCCCGGGTCGGCACAGATACGCAGTATTTT; CDR3: CASSSRVGTDTQYF
J: TRBJ2-1; V: TRBV19; D: TRBD1; size: -; DNA: TGTGCCAGTAGCCTGGACAGGGCTACTGAGCAGTTCTTC; CDR3: CASSLDRATEQFF
J: TRBJ2-1; V: TRBV5-1; D: TRBD2; size: many; DNA: TGCGCCAGCAGCTCTCAGTCGAGGCTAGCGGGAGCTGAGCAGTTCTTC; CDR3: CASSSQSRLAGAEQFF
J: TRBJ2-1; V: TRBV27; D: -; size: -; DNA: TGTGCCAGCAGTTTGGGGAGGATGCCCTCCTACAATGAGCAGTTCTTC; CDR3: CASSLGRMPSYNEQFF
J: TRBJ1-5; V: TRBV6-1; D: -; size: many; DNA: TGTGCCAGCAGTGGGACGTCAGGACAGAGATCCAATCAGCCCCAGCATTTT; CDR3: CASSGTSGQRSNQPQHF
J: TRBJ2-1; V: TRBV5-4; D: -; size: -; DNA: TGTGCCAGCAGCGAGGGCTATGAGCAGTTCTTC; CDR3: CASSEGYEQFF
J: TRBJ2-1; V: TRBV9; D: -; size: -; DNA: TGTGCCAGCAGCGTAGAGTTGTGGGGAAATGAGCAGTTCTTC; CDR3: CASSVELWGNEQFF
J: TRBJ1-2; V: TRBV15; D: -; size: few; DNA: TGTGCCACCAGCCAGGGGTTTGGGGATGGCTACACCTTC; CDR3: CATSQGFGDGYTF
J: TRBJ2-3; V: TRBV5-4; D: TRBD2; size: -; DNA: TGTGCCAGCAGCTCGAAACTAGCGATCACAGATACGCAGTATTTT; CDR3: CASSSKLAITDTQYF
J: TRBJ1-4; V: TRBV20-1; D: -; size: -; DNA: TGCAGTGCTAGAGATAAGAGTAGGAGTGAAAAACTGTTTTTT; CDR3: CSARDKSRSEKLFF
J: TRBJ1-4; V: TRBV20-1; D: -; size: -; DNA: TGCAGTGCTAGAGATCCACAGGGATCTAATGAAAAACTGTTTTTT; CDR3: CSARDPQGSNEKLFF
J: TRBJ2-4; V: TRBV20-1; D: -; size: few; DNA: TGCAGTGCTATCGGGAAGGGGATTACCAAAAACATTCAGTACTTC; CDR3: CSAIGKGITKNIQYF
J: TRBJ2-4; V: TRBV14; D: -; size: -; DNA: TGTGCCAGCAGCCAAGGGAGGGGGGGGACCAAAAACATTCAGTACTTC; CDR3: CASSQGRGGTKNIQYF
J: TRBJ2-2; V: TRBV7-3; D: TRBD1; size: -; DNA: TGTGCCAGCAGCTCGACAGGGGGCGCTTCCGGGGAGCTGTTTTTT; CDR3: CASSSTGGASGELFF
J: TRBJ1-2; V: TRBV5-6; D: TRBD1; size: -; DNA: TGTGCCAGCAGCCTGAGGACAGGGAATAACTATGGCTACACCTTC; CDR3: CASSLRTGNNYGYTF
J: TRBJ1-2; V: TRBV28; D: -; size: -; DNA: TGTGCCAGCATTGCGGCAGGGGACTATGGCTACACCTTC; CDR3: CASIAAGDYGYTF
J: TRBJ2-5; V: TRBV6-1; D: -; size: few; DNA: TGTGCCAGCAGGAATCCAGGGAGACTCGAGACCCAGTACTTC; CDR3: CASRNPGRLETQYF
J: TRBJ2-5; V: TRBV5-5; D: -; size: many; DNA: TGTGCCAGCAGCTCCTACGGGGGAGAGACCCAGTACTTC; CDR3: CASSSYGGETQYF
J: TRBJ2-7; V: TRBV13; D: -; size: many; DNA: TGTGCCAGCAGCTTCTACGAGCAGTACTTC; CDR3: CASSFYEQYF
J: TRBJ2-1; V: TRBV29-1; D: TRBD1; size: few; DNA: TGCAGCGTTCGACAGGGGGTAGACTACAATGAGCAGTTCTTC; CDR3: CSVRQGVDYNEQFF
J: TRBJ2-1; V: TRBV28; D: TRBD2; size: -; DNA: TGTGCCAGCAGTTTGGGACTAGCCTTAGGGAATGAGCAGTTCTTC; CDR3: CASSLGLALGNEQFF
J: TRBJ1-1; V: TRBV6-1; D: -; size: many; DNA: TGTGCCAGCAGTGCACAAAGAAGTTACACTGAAGCTTTCTTT; CDR3: CASSAQRSYTEAFF